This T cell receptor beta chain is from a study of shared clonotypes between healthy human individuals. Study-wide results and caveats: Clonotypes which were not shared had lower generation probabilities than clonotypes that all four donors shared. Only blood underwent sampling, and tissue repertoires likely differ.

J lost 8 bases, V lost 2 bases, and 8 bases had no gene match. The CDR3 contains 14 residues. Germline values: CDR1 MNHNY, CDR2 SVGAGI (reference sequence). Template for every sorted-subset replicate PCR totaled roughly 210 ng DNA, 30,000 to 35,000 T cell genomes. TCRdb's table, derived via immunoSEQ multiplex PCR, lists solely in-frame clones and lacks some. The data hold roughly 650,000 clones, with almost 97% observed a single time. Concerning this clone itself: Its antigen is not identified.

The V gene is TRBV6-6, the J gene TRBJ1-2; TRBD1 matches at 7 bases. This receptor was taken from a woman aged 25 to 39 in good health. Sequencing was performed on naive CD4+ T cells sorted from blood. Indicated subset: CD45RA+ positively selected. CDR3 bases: TGTGCCAGCAGTTACCTTGAGGGGGCTCAAGGCTACACCTTC. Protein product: CASSYLEGAQGYTF.